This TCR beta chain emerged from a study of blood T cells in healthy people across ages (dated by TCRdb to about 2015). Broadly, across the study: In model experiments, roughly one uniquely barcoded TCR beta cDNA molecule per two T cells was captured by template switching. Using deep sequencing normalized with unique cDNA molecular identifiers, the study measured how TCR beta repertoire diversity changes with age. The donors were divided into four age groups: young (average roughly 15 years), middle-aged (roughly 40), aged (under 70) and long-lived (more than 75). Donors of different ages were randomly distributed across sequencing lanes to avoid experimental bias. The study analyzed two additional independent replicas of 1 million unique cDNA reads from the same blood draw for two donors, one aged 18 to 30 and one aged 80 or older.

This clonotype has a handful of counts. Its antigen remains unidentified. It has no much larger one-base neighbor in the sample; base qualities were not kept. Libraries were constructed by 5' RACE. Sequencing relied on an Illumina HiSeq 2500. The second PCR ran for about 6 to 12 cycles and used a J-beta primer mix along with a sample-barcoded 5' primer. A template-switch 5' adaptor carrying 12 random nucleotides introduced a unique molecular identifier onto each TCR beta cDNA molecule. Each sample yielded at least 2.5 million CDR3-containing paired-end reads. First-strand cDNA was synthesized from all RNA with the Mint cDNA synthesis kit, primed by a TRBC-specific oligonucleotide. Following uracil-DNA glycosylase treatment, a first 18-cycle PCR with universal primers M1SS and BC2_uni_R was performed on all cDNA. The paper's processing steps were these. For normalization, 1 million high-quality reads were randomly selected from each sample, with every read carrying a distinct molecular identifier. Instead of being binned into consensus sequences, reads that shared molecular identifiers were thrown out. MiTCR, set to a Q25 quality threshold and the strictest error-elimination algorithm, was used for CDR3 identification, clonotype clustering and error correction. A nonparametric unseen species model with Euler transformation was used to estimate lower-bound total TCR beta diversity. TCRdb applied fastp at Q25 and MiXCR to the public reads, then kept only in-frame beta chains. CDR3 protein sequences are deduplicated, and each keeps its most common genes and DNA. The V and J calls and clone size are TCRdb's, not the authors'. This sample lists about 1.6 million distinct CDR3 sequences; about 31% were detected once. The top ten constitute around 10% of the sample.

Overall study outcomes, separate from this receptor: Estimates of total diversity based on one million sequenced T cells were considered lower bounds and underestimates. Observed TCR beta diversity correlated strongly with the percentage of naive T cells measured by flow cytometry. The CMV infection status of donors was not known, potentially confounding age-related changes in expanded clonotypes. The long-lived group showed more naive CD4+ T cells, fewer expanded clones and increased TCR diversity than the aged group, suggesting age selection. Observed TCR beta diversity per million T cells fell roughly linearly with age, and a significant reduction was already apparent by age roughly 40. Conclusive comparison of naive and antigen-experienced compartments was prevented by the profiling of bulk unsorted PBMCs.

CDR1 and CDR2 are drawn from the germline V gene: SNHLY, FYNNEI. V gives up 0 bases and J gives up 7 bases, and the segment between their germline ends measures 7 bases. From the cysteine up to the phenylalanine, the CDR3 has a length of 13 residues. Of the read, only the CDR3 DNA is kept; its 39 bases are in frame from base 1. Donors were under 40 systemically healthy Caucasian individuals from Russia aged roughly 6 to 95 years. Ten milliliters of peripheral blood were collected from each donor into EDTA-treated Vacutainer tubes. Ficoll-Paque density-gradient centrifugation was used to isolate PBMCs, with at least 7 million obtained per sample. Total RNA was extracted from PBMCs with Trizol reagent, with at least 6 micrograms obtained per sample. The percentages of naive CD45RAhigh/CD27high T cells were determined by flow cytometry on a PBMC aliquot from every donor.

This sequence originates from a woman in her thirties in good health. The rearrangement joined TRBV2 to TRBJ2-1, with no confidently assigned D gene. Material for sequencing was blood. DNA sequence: TGTGCCAGCAGTGAAGCGCTTCGGAATGAGCAGTTCTTC. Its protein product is CASSEALRNEQFF.